This T cell receptor beta chain was captured by sequencing in a study of shared clonotypes between healthy human individuals. Across the study: Plates per donor: three CD4 naive, three CD4 memory, two CD8 naive, one CD8 memory.

Looked up from germline, CDR1 is SGHRS and CDR2 is YFSETQ. This CDR3 spans 15 amino acids. V shed 0 bases and J shed 0 bases, with 9 bases lying between them. Of note for this clone: Other DNA sequences in this specimen translate into the identical CDR3.

Assay used: immunoSEQ multiplex PCR; TCRdb lists only in-frame clones, some missing. This sample carries roughly 2 million clones, 90% to 95% of them seen once, and the ten largest clones take more than 0.1%. This sequence was found in a man in his late teens or twenties in good health. The sample consisted of naive CD4+ T cells sorted from blood. The subset: CD45RA+ positively selected. The chain is built from TRBV5-1 and TRBJ1-1; D not certain. CDR3 in amino acids: CASSLAGRLNTEAFF. The CDR3 DNA reads TGCGCCAGCAGCTTGGCCGGACGATTGAACACTGAAGCTTTCTTT.